Below are 30 T cell receptor beta chains sequenced from a single sample in a study of metastatic and nonmetastatic thyroid tumors. TCRdb used MiXCR to call clones anew from the PCR reads. The sample lists about 15,000 clones, about 24% occurring once. All patients reached thyroid surgery having received no treatment beforehand. The sample taken for sequencing was adjacent normal tissue. These receptors were collected from a female donor with papillary thyroid cancer or a benign thyroid nodule (not recorded which). Some clones in this sample may be carry-over from other donors' samples.

This clone was seen a few times. The CDR3 here is CSARDSTGLGETQYF. The CDR3 DNA follows: TGCAGTGCTAGAGATTCGACAGGGTTGGGAGAGACCCAGTACTTC. The chain joins TRBV20-1 to TRBJ2-5; 7 positions agree with TRBD1. This CDR3 is 15 amino acids long. Germline trimming cut 0 bases from V and 4 bases from J; bases unmatched to any gene: 8. Germline assignment: CDR1 DFQATT and CDR2 SNEGSKA (reference sequence).

In nucleotides, the CDR3 is TGTGCCAGCAGCCCACTAGCGGGGAGCACAGATACGCAGTATTTT. Translated: CASSPLAGSTDTQYF. The rearrangement links TRBV11-3 to TRBJ2-3, with TRBD2 identical over 10 bases. The germline V gene encodes CDR1 SGHNT and CDR2 YENEEA. The CDR3 contains 15 residues. V gave up 5 bases and J gave up 0 bases; unmatched junction bases: 2. Supplemented by reference TRBV11-3 and TRBJ2-3, the full variable domain reads EAGVVQSPRYKIIEKKQPVAFWCNPISGHNTLYWYLQNLGQGPELLIRYENEEAVDDSQLPKDRFSAERLKGVDSTLKIQPAELGDSAVYLCASSPLAGSTDTQYFGPGTRLTVL.

Only a few counts were recorded for this clone. The chain uses TRBV5-4 and TRBJ2-3, with 12 nucleotides matching TRBD2. The germline V gene has CDR1 SGHNT and CDR2 YYREEE (reference sequence). J gave up 0 bases and V 2 bases, and 1 base lay outside the gene matches. There are 16 residues in the CDR3. CDR3 sequence (DNA): TGTGCCAGCAGCTTTGGACTAGCGGGAAGCACAGATACGCAGTATTTT. Its translation: CASSFGLAGSTDTQYF.

This clone was recorded many times. This sequence joins TRBV11-3 and TRBJ1-6, with 12 bases that match TRBD1. The trim removed 0 bases at V and 10 bases at J, leaving 16 bases unmatched. Per germline, CDR1 SGHNT and CDR2 YENEEA. This CDR3 comprises 20 residues. The CDR3 DNA reads TGTGCCAGCAGCTTAGATCGCCCCGGGACAGGGGGCGAACTTTACTCACCCCTCCACTTT. This translates into CASSLDRPGTGGELYSPLHF.

This clone was seen a few times. V is TRBV2 and J is TRBJ2-4; either TRBD1 or TRBD2 may fit D (5 bases each). The germline V gene has CDR1 SNHLY and CDR2 FYNNEI. V lost 7 bases, J lost 8 bases, and 18 bases lay in between. The CDR3 runs to 14 residues. This CDR3 is CASNPTATRDIQYF. The CDR3 DNA sequence: TGTGCCAGCAATCCGACAGCAACGAGGGACATTCAGTACTTC. Together with reference TRBV2 and TRBJ2-4, the CDR3 gives the full variable domain: EPEVTQTPSHQVTQMGQEVILRCVPISNHLYFYWYRQILGQKVEFLVSFYNNEISEKSEIFDDQFSVERPDGSNFTLKIRSTKLEDSAMYFCASNPTATRDIQYFGAGTRLSVL.

In its sample, this clone ranks as medium-sized. The CDR3: CASRHTPPIGSGEQYF. The CDR3 nucleotides read TGTGCCAGCAGACATACCCCCCCGATTGGTTCTGGGGAGCAGTACTTC. The J gene is TRBJ2-7, the V gene TRBV6-2 or TRBV6-3, with no clear D. Deletions cut 6 bases from V and 7 bases from J, with 25 bases between. Germline V gives CDR1 MNHEY, CDR2 SVGEGT. This CDR3 contains 16 residues.

Ten or more counts support this clone. The chain's CDR3 is CASTPYGARTDTQYF. In nucleotides, the CDR3 is TGTGCCAGCACCCCATATGGGGCTCGCACAGATACGCAGTATTTT. This chain links TRBV9 with TRBJ2-3; maybe TRBD1 (5 bases). Germline loops: CDR1 SGDLS, CDR2 YYNGEE. V lost 6 bases to trimming and J lost 1 base, with 15 bases between them. This CDR3 comprises 15 residues.

Relative to its sample, this clone is medium-sized. This rearrangement joins TRBV2 to TRBJ2-2, with 9 bases that match TRBD1. The CDR3 runs to 15 residues. V gave up 5 bases and J gave up 4 bases; unmatched junction bases: 5. CDR1 is SNHLY, CDR2 FYNNEI, per germline. In DNA form, the CDR3 reads TGTGCCAGCAGTCCCGGGACAGGGTCCACCGGGGAGCTGTTTTTT. This gives the protein CASSPGTGSTGELFF.

This chain uses TRBV5-1 with TRBJ1-2; D perhaps matches TRBD1 (6 bases). Germline CDR1 is SGHRS and CDR2 is YFSETQ. Trimming left V 2 bases short and J 6 bases short, with 11 bases between. This CDR3 is built from 13 residues. The CDR3 sequence is CASSFSEGDGYTF. In DNA, the CDR3 is TGCGCCAGCAGCTTTTCGGAGGGGGATGGCTACACCTTC.

This clone was counted at least ten times. Here the CDR3 reads CSASPGLGPYNEQFF. The CDR3 nucleotides are TGCAGTGCTAGTCCGGGACTAGGGCCCTACAATGAGCAGTTCTTC. The chain recombines TRBV20-1 with TRBJ2-1; 8 nucleotides agree with TRBD2. CDR1 is DFQATT, CDR2 SNEGSKA, per germline (reference sequence). This CDR3 region has 15 residues. The J segment lost 2 bases and the V segment lost 3 bases, leaving 6 bases of the junction unmatched.

The chain employs TRBV4-1 and TRBJ1-1; perhaps TRBD1 as D (5 bases). Looked up from germline, CDR1 is MGHRA and CDR2 is YSYEKL. The CDR3 covers 15 residues. Trimming took 0 bases from V and 0 from J, leaving 8 bases between them. The CDR3 DNA follows: TGCGCCAGCAGCCAAGATCCAGGGATGAACACTGAAGCTTTCTTT. Residues: CASSQDPGMNTEAFF.

In its sample, this clone is medium-sized. The chain is built from TRBV6-1 and TRBJ2-1; 10 bases line up with TRBD1. The germline CDR1 and CDR2 sequences are MNHNS and SASEGT. The V gene end was trimmed by 5 bases and the J gene end by 6 bases; junction bases not matched to a gene: 7. This CDR3 is 15 amino acids long. This chain's CDR3 is CASSQRTGGVNEQFF. CDR3 bases: TGTGCCAGCAGTCAAAGGACAGGGGGGGTCAATGAGCAGTTCTTC.

This clone was picked up many times. The J gene is TRBJ2-4, the V gene TRBV20-1, with D possibly matching TRBD1 (6 bases). In germline, CDR1 is DFQATT, CDR2 SNEGSKA (reference sequence). The CDR3 has 15 amino acids. V dropped 2 bases and J dropped 5 bases, with 16 bases sitting between them. CDR3 amino acids: CSARNWQGSQNIQYF. The CDR3 nucleotides are TGCAGTGCTAGAAACTGGCAGGGGAGCCAAAACATTCAGTACTTC.

The chain joins TRBV7-2 to TRBJ1-5; TRBD1 matches 9 bases. J lost 2 bases, V lost 0 bases, and 8 bases had no gene match. CDR3 length: 18 amino acids. Germline CDR1 SGHTA, CDR2 FQGNSA. Here the CDR3 DNA reads TGTGCCAGCAGCTTAGCGGTACAGGGGGCAAGTGGCAATCAGCCCCAGCATTTT. Protein sequence: CASSLAVQGASGNQPQHF.

The sample holds a few counts of this clone. This chain uses TRBV6-1 with TRBJ1-1; D is undetermined. This CDR3 has 11 amino acids. V was pared by 10 bases and J by 7 bases, with 13 bases between. Germline values: CDR1 MNHNS, CDR2 SASEGT. CDR3 amino acids: CAITSGNEAFF. The DNA for the CDR3 is TGTGCCATCACATCAGGAAATGAAGCTTTCTTT.

This clone was observed a few times. Being one base from a much bigger clone, this may be a read error. The chain links TRBV11-1 to TRBJ2-1; TRBD2 aligns across 12 bases. Germline values: CDR1 SGHAT, CDR2 FQDESV (reference sequence). This CDR3 contains 16 residues. CDR3 residues: CASSLGLAGVYNDQFF. The CDR3, as DNA: TGTGCCAGCAGCTTAGGACTAGCGGGAGTCTACAATGATCAGTTCTTC.

This clone was counted only a few times. The chain combines TRBV12-3 or TRBV12-4 with TRBJ2-3; D call uncertain. The CDR3 extends over 13 amino acids. Trimming stripped 6 bases from V and 4 bases from J, with 11 bases between. In nucleotides, the CDR3 is TGTGCCAGCAGCCGCCTCCCATCAGATACGCAGTATTTT. Its protein product is CASSRLPSDTQYF.

This clone has a handful of counts. This chain uses TRBV6-1 with TRBJ2-7; 8 bases are a match to TRBD1. There are 16 residues in the CDR3. Germline V gene sequence: CDR1 MNHNS, CDR2 SASEGT. V shed 5 bases, J shed 0 bases, and the junction held 9 bases outside the gene matches. For the CDR3, the DNA is TGTGCCAGCAGTCACGGCGGGACAGGCCACTCCTACGAGCAGTACTTC. It translates to CASSHGGTGHSYEQYF.

The sample holds many counts of this clone. The rearrangement links TRBV25-1 to TRBJ2-3; 9 bases are shared with TRBD1. J lost 4 bases, V lost 3 bases, and 8 bases had no gene match. Germline V lookup: CDR1 MGHDK, CDR2 SYGVNS. This CDR3 region has 16 residues. The CDR3 DNA is TGTGCCAGCAGTGAGACCGGGACAGGGCATGCAGATACGCAGTATTTT. Translated, it gives CASSETGTGHADTQYF.

Remarks on this clone: Without the conserved terminal phenylalanine or tryptophan, this CDR3 likely stems from a read error. The chain links TRBV7-6 to TRBJ2-7, with TRBD1 matching 7 bases. Germline CDR1 SGHVS, CDR2 FNYEAQ. The length of the CDR3 is 17 residues. CDR3 region: CAISLALDRASSYEQYL. CDR3 in DNA: TGTGCCATCAGCTTAGCCCTAGACAGGGCAAGCTCCTACGAGCAGTACCTC.

This clone is categorized as medium-sized. The V and J genes are TRBV2 and TRBJ2-5; D unresolved. Germline CDR1 and CDR2: SNHLY and FYNNEI. This CDR3 is 14 amino acids long. The germline V and J ends were trimmed by 6 bases and 1 base, with 12 bases remaining between them. CDR3 amino acids: CASRAPLVQETQYF. DNA of the CDR3: TGTGCCAGCAGAGCCCCTCTCGTCCAAGAGACCCAGTACTTC.

Notes on this clone: The junction and the germline gene differ at one end; a read error may be behind it. The rearrangement joins TRBV6-2 or TRBV6-3 to TRBJ2-6; D is possibly TRBD2 (6 bases). CDR3 length: 18 amino acids. The germline gives CDR1 MNHEY, CDR2 SVGEGT. CDR3 region: CASSYSGLSGAGANVLTF. CDR3 DNA: TGTGCCAGCAGTTATAGTGGATTATCGGGAGCTGGGGCCAACGTCCTGACTTTT.

This sequence joins TRBV11-2 and TRBJ2-2; D perhaps matches TRBD2 (6 bases). Germline CDR1 is SGHAT and CDR2 is FQNNGV. The V gene lost 1 base and the J gene lost 1 base, with 16 bases spanning the gap. The CDR3 length is 18 residues. The CDR3 here is CASSLGAAKGGNTGELFF. CDR3 bases: TGTGCCAGCAGCTTAGGGGCCGCCAAGGGAGGGAACACCGGGGAGCTGTTTTTT.

This clone came up many times. A read error is possible here, since a much larger clone lies one base away. The sample carries other DNA sequences with the same CDR3. The CDR3 DNA reads as TGTGCCAGCTCCCTAAAGGGGGGGCAGGGGAGCACAGATACGCAGTACTTT. It yields the protein CASSLKGGQGSTDTQYF. This chain joins TRBV7-3 and TRBJ2-3, with D possibly being TRBD2 (7 bases). The CDR3 is 17 amino acids. Germline V gives CDR1 SGHTA, CDR2 FQGTGA.

This clone was counted a few times. The gene calls are TRBV6-1 and TRBJ1-1; D not certain. V dropped 6 bases and J dropped 1 base, with 12 bases sitting between them. The CDR3 extends over 14 amino acids. Germline values: CDR1 MNHNS, CDR2 SASEGT. The chain's CDR3 is CASREPPANTEAFF. The DNA of the CDR3 is TGTGCCAGCAGGGAACCTCCAGCGAACACTGAAGCTTTCTTT.

The chain uses TRBV11-2 and TRBJ2-7, with TRBD1 identical over 10 bases. The germline V gene has CDR1 SGHAT and CDR2 FQNNGV. The CDR3 is 14 residues long. The J segment lost 4 bases and the V segment lost 4 bases, leaving 4 bases of the junction unmatched. This chain's CDR3 is CASSSGTGDYEQYF. CDR3 coding DNA: TGTGCCAGCAGCTCCGGGACAGGGGATTACGAGCAGTACTTC.

The V and J genes are TRBV11-2 and TRBJ1-4, with D possibly TRBD1 on 5 matching bases. V dropped 4 bases and J dropped 8 bases, with 17 bases sitting between them. The CDR3 is 15 residues long. Germline-derived CDR1 and CDR2 are SGHAT and FQNNGV. The CDR3 sequence: CASSSNPFEGEKLFF. For the CDR3, the DNA is TGTGCCAGCAGCTCAAATCCTTTCGAGGGGGAAAAACTGTTTTTT.

On this clone: A read error may be the cause here, since a much bigger clone is one base away. The V gene is TRBV5-4, the J gene TRBJ2-7; D might be TRBD2 (5 bases). Trimming stripped 2 bases from V and 3 bases from J, with 15 bases between. The CDR3 is 15 residues long. Looked up from germline, CDR1 is SGHNT and CDR2 is YYREEE (reference sequence). Written as DNA, the CDR3 is TGTGCCAGCAGCTTACCGGGGTTCAGACACTACGAGCAGTACTTC. Its protein product is CASSLPGFRHYEQYF.

This sequence joins TRBV5-1 and TRBJ2-5; TRBD2 matches 7 bases. The CDR3 has 14 amino acids. Germline assignment: CDR1 SGHRS and CDR2 YFSETQ. The V segment lost 2 bases and the J segment 1 base; nucleotides outside the gene matches: 2. The CDR3: CASSFGGTQETQYF. The CDR3 nucleotides are TGCGCCAGCAGCTTCGGGGGGACCCAAGAGACCCAGTACTTC.

This clone was recorded many times. The genes are TRBV20-1 and TRBJ2-1; 11 bases line up with TRBD2. The V segment lost 0 bases and the J segment 7 bases; nucleotides outside the gene matches: 8. The CDR3 has 16 amino acids. Germline V CDR1 and CDR2: DFQATT, SNEGSKA (reference sequence). CDR3 nucleotide sequence: TGCAGTGCTAGAGACGTAGTAGCGGGGGGGGGAAATGAGCAGTTCTTC. Its translation is CSARDVVAGGGNEQFF.